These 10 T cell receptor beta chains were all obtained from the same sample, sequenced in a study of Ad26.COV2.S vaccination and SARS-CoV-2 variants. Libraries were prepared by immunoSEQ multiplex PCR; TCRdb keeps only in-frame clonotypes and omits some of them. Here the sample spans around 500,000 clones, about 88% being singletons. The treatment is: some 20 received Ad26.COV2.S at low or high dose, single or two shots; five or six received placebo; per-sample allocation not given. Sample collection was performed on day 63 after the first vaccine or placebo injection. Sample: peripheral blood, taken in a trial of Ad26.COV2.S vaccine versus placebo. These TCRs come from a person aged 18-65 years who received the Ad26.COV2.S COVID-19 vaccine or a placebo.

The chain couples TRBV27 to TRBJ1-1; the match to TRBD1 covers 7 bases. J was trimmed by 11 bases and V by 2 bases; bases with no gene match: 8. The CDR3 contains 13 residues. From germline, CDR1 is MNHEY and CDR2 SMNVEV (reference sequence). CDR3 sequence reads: CASSLKTGLEAFF. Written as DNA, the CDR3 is TGTGCCAGCAGTTTAAAGACAGGGTTGGAGGCTTTCTTT.

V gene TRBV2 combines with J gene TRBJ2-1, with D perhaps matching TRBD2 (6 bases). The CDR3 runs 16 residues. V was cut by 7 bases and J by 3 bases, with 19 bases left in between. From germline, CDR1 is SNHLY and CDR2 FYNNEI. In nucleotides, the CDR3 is TGTGCCAGCAAGGGTGGGGGGTCTGGGCTCTACAATGAGCAGTTCTTC. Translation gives CASKGGGSGLYNEQFF.

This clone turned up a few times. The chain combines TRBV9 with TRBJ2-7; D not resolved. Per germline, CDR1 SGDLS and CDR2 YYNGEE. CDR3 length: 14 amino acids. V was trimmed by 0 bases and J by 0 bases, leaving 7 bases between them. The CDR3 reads CASSVGRTSYEQYF. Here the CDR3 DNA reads TGTGCCAGCAGCGTAGGACGGACCTCCTACGAGCAGTACTTC.

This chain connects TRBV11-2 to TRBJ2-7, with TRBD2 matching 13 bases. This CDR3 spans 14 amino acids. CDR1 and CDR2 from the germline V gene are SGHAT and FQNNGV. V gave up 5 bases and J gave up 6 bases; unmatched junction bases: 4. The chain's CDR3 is CASSRLAGGGEQYF. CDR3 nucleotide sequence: TGTGCCAGCAGCCGACTAGCGGGAGGTGGCGAGCAGTACTTC.

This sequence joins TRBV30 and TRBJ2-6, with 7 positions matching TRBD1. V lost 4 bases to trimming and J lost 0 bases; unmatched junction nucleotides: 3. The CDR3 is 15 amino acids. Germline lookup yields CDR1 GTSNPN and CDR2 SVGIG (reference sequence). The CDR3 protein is CAWTGGYSGANVLTF. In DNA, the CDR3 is TGTGCCTGGACAGGGGGTTACTCTGGGGCCAACGTCCTGACTTTC.

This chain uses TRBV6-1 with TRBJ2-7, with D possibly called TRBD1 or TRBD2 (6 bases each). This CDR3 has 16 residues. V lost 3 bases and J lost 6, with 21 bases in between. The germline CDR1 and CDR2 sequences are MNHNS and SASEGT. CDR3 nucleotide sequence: TGTGCCAGCAGTGACGCGCCGGGGGCCGGACTGGGCGAGCAGTACTTC. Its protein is CASSDAPGAGLGEQYF.

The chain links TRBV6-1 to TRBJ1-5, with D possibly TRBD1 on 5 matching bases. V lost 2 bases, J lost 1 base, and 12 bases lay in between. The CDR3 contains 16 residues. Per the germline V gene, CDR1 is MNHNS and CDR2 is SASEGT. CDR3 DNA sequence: TGTGCCAGCAGTGAATACGGGGGTTGGAGCAATCAGCCCCAGCATTTT. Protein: CASSEYGGWSNQPQHF.

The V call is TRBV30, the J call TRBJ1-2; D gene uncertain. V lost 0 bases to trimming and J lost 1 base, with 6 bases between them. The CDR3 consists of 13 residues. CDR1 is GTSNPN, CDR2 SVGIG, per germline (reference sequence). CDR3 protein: CAWSVFGNYGYTF. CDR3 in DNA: TGTGCCTGGAGTGTTTTCGGTAACTATGGCTACACCTTC.

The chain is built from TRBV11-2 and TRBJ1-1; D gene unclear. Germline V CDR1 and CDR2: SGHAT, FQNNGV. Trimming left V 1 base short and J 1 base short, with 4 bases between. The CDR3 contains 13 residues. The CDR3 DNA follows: TGTGCCAGCAGCTTAGTAGCGAACACTGAAGCTTTCTTT. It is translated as CASSLVANTEAFF.

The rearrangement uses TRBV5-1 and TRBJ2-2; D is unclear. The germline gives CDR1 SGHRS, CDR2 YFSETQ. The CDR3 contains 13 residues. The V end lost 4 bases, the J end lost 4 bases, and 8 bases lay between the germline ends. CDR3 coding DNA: TGCGCCAGCAGCCAGTCGGGCACCGGGGAGCTGTTTTTT. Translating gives CASSQSGTGELFF.